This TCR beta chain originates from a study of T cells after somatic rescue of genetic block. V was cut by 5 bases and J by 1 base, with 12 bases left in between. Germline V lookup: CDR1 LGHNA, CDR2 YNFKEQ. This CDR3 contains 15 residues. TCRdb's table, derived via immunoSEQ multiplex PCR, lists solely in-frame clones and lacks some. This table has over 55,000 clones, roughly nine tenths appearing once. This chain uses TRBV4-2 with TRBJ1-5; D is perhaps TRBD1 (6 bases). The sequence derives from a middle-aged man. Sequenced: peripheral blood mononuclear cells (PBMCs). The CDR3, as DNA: TGTGCCAGCAGCGGGAGCCAGGGGAGCAATCAGCCCCAGCATTTT. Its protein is CASSGSQGSNQPQHF.